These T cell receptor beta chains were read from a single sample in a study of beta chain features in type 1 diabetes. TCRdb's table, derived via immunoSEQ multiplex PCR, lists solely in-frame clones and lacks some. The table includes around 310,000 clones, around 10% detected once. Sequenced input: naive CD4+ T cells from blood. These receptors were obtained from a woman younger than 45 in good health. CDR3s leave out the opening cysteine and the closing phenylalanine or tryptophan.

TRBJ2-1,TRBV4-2,ASSSTRTSGDYNEQF
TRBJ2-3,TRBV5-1,ASSLAIADTQY
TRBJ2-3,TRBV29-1,SVARGKTDTQY
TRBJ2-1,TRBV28,ASRGQGYNEQF
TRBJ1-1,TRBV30,AWRKGNGGHEAF
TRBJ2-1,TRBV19,ASNPGGSFLNEQF
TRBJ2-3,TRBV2,ASSRQGLMTDTQY
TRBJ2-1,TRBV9,ASSPPGGARGGKEQF
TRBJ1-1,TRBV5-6,ASSLVQGWTEAF
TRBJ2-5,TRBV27,ASSLWGRETQY
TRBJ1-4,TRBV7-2,ASSPDRGNEKLF
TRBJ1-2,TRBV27,ASGRTGAGYT
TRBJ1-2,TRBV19,ASRPGTGGSWIDGYT
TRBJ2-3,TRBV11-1,ASSLDRGVDTQY
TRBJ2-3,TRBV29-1,SALTGSTDTQY
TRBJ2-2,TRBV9,ASSVATSGANTGELF
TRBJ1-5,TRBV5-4,ASSLGPQGFQPQH
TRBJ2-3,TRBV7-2,ASSLGTSGSTDTQY
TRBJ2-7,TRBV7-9,ASSFPSDPGTGTYEQY
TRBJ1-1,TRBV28,ASSLSGTGHTEAF
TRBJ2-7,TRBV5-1,ASSSGFLEQY
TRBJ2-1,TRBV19,APRAGGKDNEQF